Described below is a single T cell receptor (beta chain) sequence and its context. Its antigen is currently unknown. Genes and germline are mouse. The sample is drawn from a study of CD8+ T cells in alopecia areata. Study as a whole: Spontaneously alopecic C3H/HeJ graft donors, about 6-12 months old, gave skin to approximately 6-10-week-old female C3H/HeJ mice. Study results and limitations: Clonality exceeded that of normal scalp in lesional scalp, most notably in alopecia totalis/universalis. Patients displayed less clarity in TCR sharing than mice, a finding possibly related to HLA. Alphabeta T cells residing in normal skin are also sequenced in scalp samples.

The sequencing template was cDNA reverse transcribed from extracted RNA. Clones were read by immunoSEQ multiplex PCR, and TCRdb kept only the in-frame ones, dropping some. The sample lists about 270,000 clones, none appearing once, the ten largest making up roughly 1.2%. Combined cutaneous lymph node cells underwent sorting by CD4, CD8alpha, NKG2D, NKG2ACE and additional markers. Sequencing used CD4+ T cells sorted from a lymph node. This TCR was sampled from a C3H/HeJ mouse with alopecia areata. The MHC haplotype recorded for the strain is H2-k.

Incomplete CDR3 DNA: TGTGCCAGCAGTTTCGGGACAGACTATAATTCGCCC. This gives the protein CASSFGTDYNSP. In full, the CDR3 is CASSFGTDYNSPLYF. The rearrangement links TRBV14 to TRBJ1-6; 7 nucleotides agree with TRBD1. With the read ending 3 residues before the CDR3 end, the germline J gene is used to fill in that end. TRBJ1-6 is treated as an ORF (open reading frame) with a function not yet certain. The CDR3 runs 15 residues. The V gene's germline CDR1 is SGHDT and CDR2 FRDEAV. The trim removed 1 base at V and 3 bases at J, leaving 1 base unmatched.